These 30 T cell receptor beta chains originate from one sample sequenced in a study of blood T cell repertoires in COVID-19 (dated by TCRdb to 2020 to 2022). Library preparation employed the immunoSEQ multiplex PCR assay. TCRdb carries this immuneACCESS record with in-frame sequences only. Its versions omit some clonotypes, under half of them owing to an unresolved V gene in the studies checked, with the rest unexplained. For this sample the table gives 200,000 to 300,000 clones, of which more than 75% were detected only once. About 3.3% of the sample is taken by the ten largest. What was sequenced was PBMCs or T cells enriched from blood (not recorded which). The source of these receptors is a woman aged 40 to 55 with acute COVID-19.

The genes are TRBV11-3 and TRBJ2-3; TRBD2 matches 14 bases. There are 18 residues in the CDR3. Unmatched junction bases numbered 6, after V lost 1 base and J lost 3 bases. Germline CDR1 SGHNT, CDR2 YENEEA. CDR3 protein: CASSLGTSGRRATDTQYF. The CDR3 coding sequence is TGTGCCAGCAGCTTAGGGACTAGCGGGAGGCGGGCGACAGATACGCAGTATTTT.

This chain links TRBV2 with TRBJ2-5, with TRBD1 matching 9 bases. This CDR3 is built from 15 residues. V dropped 0 bases and J dropped 5; count of bases not matched to a gene: 4. Germline-derived CDR1 and CDR2 are SNHLY and FYNNEI. The CDR3 here is CASSEAGQGTETQYF. The CDR3 DNA is TGTGCCAGCAGTGAAGCGGGACAGGGAACTGAGACCCAGTACTTC.

This chain uses TRBV12-3 or TRBV12-4 with TRBJ2-3; D possibly corresponds to TRBD2 (5 bases). Trimming stripped 10 bases from V and 2 bases from J, with 13 bases between. The CDR3 is 13 residues long. The CDR3 region has the DNA TGTGCCACCTCTGTCCGGGACACAGATACGCAGTATTTT. This gives the protein CATSVRDTDTQYF.

V is TRBV2 and J is TRBJ1-2, with TRBD1 as a possible D gene (6 bases). The CDR3 is 11 amino acids. The germline CDR1 and CDR2 sequences are SNHLY and FYNNEI. The V gene lost 6 bases and the J gene lost 8 bases, with 10 bases spanning the gap. The CDR3, as DNA: TGTGCCAGCAGAAACAGGGACGGCTACACCTTC. Its protein product is CASRNRDGYTF.

V is TRBV11-3 and J is TRBJ2-3; D may be TRBD1 (6 bases). The CDR3 runs to 15 residues. Per the germline V gene, CDR1 is SGHNT and CDR2 is YENEEA. The V and J ends lost 5 bases and 0 bases respectively, with 12 bases between them. The CDR3 DNA reads TGTGCCAGCAGCCCAGGGACATCTAGCACAGATACGCAGTATTTT. As protein: CASSPGTSSTDTQYF.

V and J are TRBV18 and TRBJ1-1, with D perhaps TRBD1 (5 bases). Per the germline V gene, CDR1 is KGHSH and CDR2 is LQKENI. This CDR3 is built from 15 residues. V lost 0 bases and J 1 base, leaving 9 bases between the germline ends. CDR3 nucleotide sequence: TGTGCCAGCTCACCACCTCTGGGGGGGAACACTGAAGCTTTCTTT. Translating it yields CASSPPLGGNTEAFF. Supplemented by reference TRBV18 and TRBJ1-1, the full variable domain reads NAGVMQNPRHLVRRRGQEARLRCSPMKGHSHVYWYRQLPEEGLKFMVYLQKENIIDESGMPKERFSAEFPKEGPSILRIQQVVRGDSAAYFCASSPPLGGNTEAFFGQGTRLTVV.

The CDR3 loop is CASKDSPNEKLFF. The CDR3 nucleotides are TGTGCCAGCAAAGACAGTCCCAATGAAAAACTGTTTTTT. The J gene is TRBJ1-4, the V gene TRBV12-3 or TRBV12-4, with D tentatively TRBD1 (5 bases). Trimming cost V 7 bases and J 5 bases, with 11 bases left between them. The CDR3 contains 13 residues.

The V call is TRBV2, the J call TRBJ2-7; TRBD2 matches 10 bases. With V trimmed by 6 bases and J by 4 bases, 3 bases remained unmatched. This CDR3 is 13 amino acids long. Germline CDR1 is SNHLY and CDR2 is FYNNEI. CDR3 region: CASRQREGYEQYF. CDR3 DNA: TGTGCCAGCAGACAGCGGGAGGGGTACGAGCAGTACTTC.

The chain recombines TRBV12-5 with TRBJ2-2, with a possible D match to TRBD1 (6 bases). Germline V gives CDR1 LGHNT, CDR2 FRNRAP. CDR3 length: 15 residues. V was pared by 3 bases and J by 2 bases, with 10 bases between. CDR3 residues: CASGFWTENTGELFF. CDR3 coding DNA: TGTGCTAGTGGTTTTTGGACAGAAAACACCGGGGAGCTGTTTTTT.

This clone was seen a single time. This sequence joins TRBV7-9 and TRBJ1-1; 7 nucleotides line up with TRBD1. Germline assignment: CDR1 SEHNR and CDR2 FQNEAQ (reference sequence). Losses at the gene ends were 3 bases for V and 0 bases for J; bases not matched to a gene: 4. The CDR3 contains 15 residues. The CDR3 coding sequence is TGTGCCAGCAGCTTGACAGGGACCATGAACACTGAAGCTTTCTTT. As protein: CASSLTGTMNTEAFF.

The V and J genes are TRBV2 and TRBJ2-1, with 12 bases fitting TRBD2. This CDR3 contains 14 residues. The germline V gene has CDR1 SNHLY and CDR2 FYNNEI. V was pared by 6 bases and J by 6 bases, with 3 bases of the junction left unmatched. The CDR3 coding sequence is TGTGCCAGCAGGGGGACTAGCGGGTTCAATGAGCAGTTCTTC. Amino acid sequence: CASRGTSGFNEQFF.

This rearrangement joins TRBV6-5 to TRBJ1-5; 8 nucleotides agree with TRBD1. The CDR3 has 13 residues. The germline V gene encodes CDR1 MNHEY and CDR2 SVGAGI. V dropped 10 bases and J dropped 4; count of bases not matched to a gene: 6. The CDR3 is CATAGGRNQPQHF. The CDR3 region has the DNA TGTGCCACCGCAGGGGGCAGGAATCAGCCCCAGCATTTT.

J is TRBJ2-1 and V is TRBV2; maybe TRBD2 (6 bases). This CDR3 contains 15 residues. Germline V gene sequence: CDR1 SNHLY, CDR2 FYNNEI. Trimming removed 4 bases at V and 6 bases at J, with 16 bases between. The CDR3 region is CASSAVGTRVNEQFF. The DNA for the CDR3 is TGTGCCAGCAGTGCAGTAGGGACTCGCGTCAATGAGCAGTTCTTC.

The chain joins TRBV7-8 to TRBJ1-1, with unresolved D. Trimming took 1 base from V and 4 from J, leaving 13 bases between them. Germline CDR1 is SGHVS and CDR2 is FQNEAQ. This CDR3 has 15 residues. The CDR3 DNA reads TGTGCCAGCAGCTTAGAGGTGGGGAGAATCACTGAAGCTTTCTTT. Its protein is CASSLEVGRITEAFF.

This chain joins TRBV30 and TRBJ2-7; 11 bases fit TRBD2. Germline V gives CDR1 GTSNPN, CDR2 SVGIG (reference sequence). V trimming: 5 bases; J trimming: 4 bases; junction bases outside the gene matches: 10. This CDR3 has 15 residues. In DNA, the CDR3 is TGTGCCTGGCAGCAACTAGCGGGAGCCTCATACGAGCAGTACTTC. Its translation is CAWQQLAGASYEQYF.

This chain connects TRBV10-3 to TRBJ2-1; D is uncertain. CDR1 is ENHRY and CDR2 is SYGVKD in the germline V gene. The ends were cut back, 4 bases at V and 3 bases at J, with 16 bases in the middle. CDR3 size: 16 residues. The CDR3 DNA reads TGTGCCATCAGTGTGAGTTTGGGCACGAACTACAATGAGCAGTTCTTC. It codes for CAISVSLGTNYNEQFF.

As regards this clone: Its ends do not fully match the called genes, so a read error is possible. The chain recombines TRBV7-7 with TRBJ2-5, with 7 bases fitting TRBD1. CDR3 size: 15 residues. The germline gives CDR1 SSHAT, CDR2 FNYEAQ (reference sequence). CDR3 in DNA: TGTGCTAGCAGCTTGGCTCGGACAGGCCAAGAGACCCAGTACTTC. Residues: CASSLARTGQETQYF. Based on the CDR3 plus reference TRBV7-7 and TRBJ2-5, the full variable domain is GAGVSQSPRYKVTKRGQDVTLRCDPISSHATLYWYQQALGQGPEFLTYFNYEAQPDKSGLPSDRFSAERPEGSISTLTIQRTEQRDSAMYRCASSLARTGQETQYFGPGTRLLVL.

The V and J genes are TRBV6-4 and TRBJ2-2, with D possibly matching TRBD2 (5 bases). The CDR3 is 14 amino acids. V lost 0 bases and J lost 4, with 6 bases in between. Germline V CDR1 and CDR2: MRHNA, SNTAGT. CDR3 sequence reads: CASSDSRGTGELFF. CDR3 nucleotides: TGTGCCAGCAGTGACTCCCGGGGCACCGGGGAGCTGTTTTTT.

This chain's CDR3 is CASSGGIDTGELFF. CDR3 sequence (DNA): TGTGCCAGCAGCGGCGGAATTGACACCGGGGAGCTGTTTTTT. V is TRBV5-4 and J is TRBJ2-2; the D is unclear. CDR1 and CDR2 from the germline V gene are SGHNT and YYREEE (reference sequence). This CDR3 is built from 14 residues. Trimming took off 4 bases at V and 3 bases at J, with 10 bases between the two ends.

The chain couples TRBV14 to TRBJ1-4; D is unclear. This CDR3 comprises 14 residues. Germline CDR1 is SGHDN and CDR2 is FVKESK. V dropped 4 bases and J dropped 6 bases, with 12 bases sitting between them. The CDR3 is CASSRWREDEKLFF. The DNA for the CDR3 is TGTGCCAGCAGCCGCTGGAGGGAAGATGAAAAACTGTTTTTT.

V usage is TRBV4-2 and J usage is TRBJ2-5, with 9 bases lining up with TRBD2. CDR3 length: 16 residues. Germline V CDR1 and CDR2: LGHNA, YNFKEQ. V lost 4 bases to trimming and J lost 2 bases; unmatched junction nucleotides: 8. The CDR3 region has the DNA TGTGCCAGCAGCCCCTTCGCCGCGGGAGGGCAAGAGACCCAGTACTTC. Protein product: CASSPFAAGGQETQYF.

The CDR3 reads CASSHASGIQNIQYF. The CDR3 bases are TGTGCCAGCTCACACGCTAGCGGGATCCAAAACATTCAGTACTTC. The chain is built from TRBV18 and TRBJ2-4; the match to TRBD2 covers 9 bases. The CDR3 loop spans 15 amino acids. V lost 4 bases and J lost 5; bases outside the gene matches: 6. The germline V gene has CDR1 KGHSH and CDR2 LQKENI.

The count of this clone is one. The chain links TRBV5-4 to TRBJ2-7; TRBD1 aligns across 7 bases. The ends lost 3 bases at V and 4 bases at J; junction bases unmatched: 13. There are 16 residues in the CDR3. Looked up from germline, CDR1 is SGHNT and CDR2 is YYREEE (reference sequence). DNA of the CDR3: TGTGCCAGCAGCTCCGGTTCCCGGGACAGCGTTTACGAGCAGTACTTC. It encodes CASSSGSRDSVYEQYF.

This chain uses TRBV25-1 with TRBJ2-7; TRBD2 matches at 7 bases. V dropped 2 bases and J dropped 3; count of bases not matched to a gene: 16. The CDR3 extends over 18 amino acids. Germline loops: CDR1 MGHDK, CDR2 SYGVNS. This CDR3 reads CASSEPQDSGQIFYEQYF. CDR3 coding DNA: TGTGCCAGCAGTGAACCGCAGGATAGCGGGCAGATTTTCTACGAGCAGTACTTC.

The rearrangement links TRBV14 to TRBJ1-1; tentative D call: TRBD1 (5 bases). Trimming took off 5 bases at V and 8 bases at J, with 15 bases between the two ends. Germline V CDR1 and CDR2: SGHDN, FVKESK. The CDR3 extends over 13 amino acids. The CDR3 here is CASSFTRDSEAFF. CDR3 DNA: TGTGCCAGCAGCTTCACCAGGGATTCAGAAGCTTTCTTT.

This chain joins TRBV18 and TRBJ1-1; 10 bases line up with TRBD1. There are 14 residues in the CDR3. Per the germline V gene, CDR1 is KGHSH and CDR2 is LQKENI. Germline trimming cut 4 bases from V and 5 bases from J; bases unmatched to any gene: 4. CDR3 sequence (DNA): TGTGCCAGCTCACAAGGGACAGGGGATACTGAAGCTTTCTTT. It encodes CASSQGTGDTEAFF.

The chain joins TRBV30 to TRBJ1-6; D perhaps matches TRBD1 (5 bases). CDR3 length: 13 amino acids. Germline assignment: CDR1 GTSNPN and CDR2 SVGIG (reference sequence). With 8 bases removed from V and 9 bases from J, the gap between germline ends came to 17 bases. The CDR3 spells CAGSQARRSPLHF. The CDR3 DNA reads as TGTGCCGGGTCACAGGCTCGGCGTTCACCCCTCCACTTT.

The chain employs TRBV5-5 and TRBJ1-2; D remains unclear. From germline, CDR1 is SGHKS and CDR2 YYEKEE (reference sequence). The CDR3 runs to 14 residues. V was clipped by 4 bases and J by 3 bases, with 13 bases between them. CDR3 amino acids: CASSLVVGDYGYTF. The CDR3 DNA follows: TGTGCCAGCAGCCTAGTCGTCGGGGACTATGGCTACACCTTC.

V is TRBV4-1 and J is TRBJ1-4, with 7 bases that match TRBD1. The CDR3 covers 14 residues. V was clipped by 4 bases and J by 8 bases; unmatched bases: 7. Germline lookup yields CDR1 MGHRA and CDR2 YSYEKL. The DNA of the CDR3 is TGCGCCAGCAGCCTGACAGGGTGGTTGGAAAAACTGTTTTTT. Protein: CASSLTGWLEKLFF.

The chain is built from TRBV30 and TRBJ1-1; D is undetermined. V lost 2 bases to trimming and J lost 11 bases, with 15 bases between them. Germline V gene sequence: CDR1 GTSNPN, CDR2 SVGIG (reference sequence). The CDR3 totals 12 residues. The CDR3 sequence: CAWSRSGGEAFF. The CDR3 DNA sequence: TGTGCCTGGAGTCGGAGTGGAGGAGAGGCTTTCTTT.